Included here is one TCR beta chain sequence, with context. Its antigen is unknown. Within Nashville, Tennessee resided all donors, each a Caucasian adult. Germline trimming cut 1 base from V and 0 bases from J; bases unmatched to any gene: 5. CDR1 is LGHNA and CDR2 is YNFKEQ in the germline V gene. CDR3 length: 18 amino acids. This sample was taken from a study of shared clonotypes between healthy human individuals. Study observations and caveats: Only blood was sampled; tissue repertoires likely differ. Sharing across four donors was highest in naive CD4 (approximately 5%) and lowest in memory CD8 (approximately 0.4%). Sorted-subset sequencing was shown by rarefaction to be incomplete despite large depth.

TCRdb keeps only in-frame clones here, not all; method: immunoSEQ multiplex PCR. The sample records over 1.5 million clones, 95% to 99% being singletons. The sequence came from a man aged 25-45 years in good health. The sample was naive CD4+ T cells sorted from blood. The subset was: CD45RA+ positively selected. V is TRBV4-2 and J is TRBJ2-6; 8 bases are a match to TRBD1. The CDR3 coding sequence is TGTGCCAGCAGCCAAGCCCCCGGACAGGGCTCTGGGGCCAACGTCCTGACTTTC. Translation gives CASSQAPGQGSGANVLTF.